Presented here are 14 T cell receptor beta chains from one specimen sequenced in a study of metastatic and nonmetastatic thyroid tumors (dated by TCRdb to about 2020). Library prep was done by PCR. The sample was run on an Illumina HiSeq 4000. TCRdb ran its own pipeline on the public reads, namely fastp trimming at Q25 and MiXCR clone calling, and kept in-frame beta chains. The sample table lists about 15,000 clones, roughly a fifth of them with a count of one. Clones ranked in the top ten supply about 13% of the sample. None of the patients had been given any treatment before thyroid surgery. Specimen: blood. The receptors shown here come from a female donor with papillary thyroid cancer or a benign thyroid nodule (not recorded which). Some clones in this sample may be carry-over from other donors' samples.

By its share, this clone is medium-sized. The chain combines TRBV6-1 with TRBJ1-2; possibly TRBD1 for D (5 bases). This CDR3 has 13 residues. Trimming shortened V by 2 bases and J by 7 bases, and 11 bases separated the two germline ends. The germline V gene has CDR1 MNHNS and CDR2 SASEGT. This CDR3 reads CASSEIQDTGYTF. CDR3 nucleotides: TGTGCCAGCAGTGAAATCCAGGACACTGGCTACACCTTC.

Comments on this clone: At one end, the junction sequence differs from germline, possibly due to a read error. The chain combines TRBV11-2 with TRBJ2-3; 8 positions match TRBD2. This CDR3 is 18 amino acids long. Looked up from germline, CDR1 is SGHAT and CDR2 is FQNNGV. The DNA of the CDR3 is TGTGCCAACAGCAAAAAACTCGGACTAGCCGATAGAACAGATACGCAGTATTTT. This encodes CANSKKLGLADRTDTQYF.

This clone was seen repeatedly, ten times or more. This chain uses TRBV5-5 with TRBJ2-1; the D is unclear. The CDR3 totals 17 residues. The V end lost 0 bases, the J end lost 0 bases, and 13 bases lay between the germline ends. CDR1 is SGHKS, CDR2 YYEKEE, per germline (reference sequence). The CDR3 loop is CASSLVGYLSSYNEQFF. The CDR3 region has the DNA TGTGCCAGCAGCTTGGTCGGCTACTTGAGCTCCTACAATGAGCAGTTCTTC.

This clone was counted a few times. The rearrangement uses TRBV27 and TRBJ2-3, with 7 bases lining up with TRBD2. The V segment lost 1 base and the J segment 2 bases; nucleotides outside the gene matches: 9. CDR1 and CDR2 (germline): MNHEY, SMNVEV (reference sequence). This CDR3 region has 17 residues. The chain's CDR3 is CASSLFASGRTTDTQYF. The CDR3 DNA sequence: TGTGCCAGCAGTTTATTCGCTAGCGGCAGAACCACAGATACGCAGTATTTT.

This clone is medium-sized by share. This sequence joins TRBV24-1 and TRBJ1-2; D is unclear. Germline V lookup: CDR1 KGHDR, CDR2 SFDVKD. V was shortened by 5 bases and J by 5 bases, with 20 bases between the two germline ends. The CDR3 is 16 amino acids. CDR3 DNA: TGTGCCACCAGTGGAGTAGGAGAATCCCACCAATATGGCTACACCTTC. Translation gives CATSGVGESHQYGYTF.

In its sample, this clone was seen many times. The chain carries TRBV3-1 and TRBJ2-7; 9 bases are shared with TRBD1. The length of the CDR3 is 13 residues. V trimming: 0 bases; J trimming: 8 bases; junction bases outside the gene matches: 2. Germline V gene lookup returns CDR1 LGHDT and CDR2 YNNKEL (reference sequence). The CDR3 sequence: CASSQDTGGQQYF. DNA of the CDR3: TGTGCCAGCAGCCAAGATACAGGGGGCCAGCAGTACTTC.

The V call is TRBV3-1, the J call TRBJ2-7; 13 bases are a match to TRBD2. CDR3 size: 15 residues. Germline CDR1 LGHDT, CDR2 YNNKEL (reference sequence). The J segment lost 4 bases and the V segment lost 4 bases, leaving 4 bases of the junction unmatched. The CDR3 coding sequence is TGTGCCAGCAGCCGAGGACTAGCGGGGGTGTACGAGCAGTACTTC. It yields the protein CASSRGLAGVYEQYF.

This sequence joins TRBV20-1 and TRBJ2-2; 8 positions agree with TRBD2. Per the germline V gene, CDR1 is DFQATT and CDR2 is SNEGSKA (reference sequence). V was clipped by 3 bases and J by 12 bases; unmatched bases: 15. The CDR3 extends over 15 amino acids. The CDR3 coding sequence is TGCAGTGCTAGCATCCCAGGACTAGCCTCGATACAGCTGTTTTTT. It codes for CSASIPGLASIQLFF.

This clone was seen repeatedly, ten times or more. Other DNA variants within this sample encode the same CDR3. The chain joins TRBV7-2 to TRBJ2-7; tentatively, D is TRBD2 (6 bases). With 5 bases removed from V and 7 bases from J, the gap between germline ends came to 18 bases. CDR3 length equals 14 residues. From germline, CDR1 is SGHTA and CDR2 FQGNSA. The CDR3 spells CASSPGLASLEQYF. CDR3 coding DNA: TGTGCCAGCAGCCCGGGACTGGCGAGCCTAGAGCAGTACTTC. The full variable domain, rest sourced from reference TRBV7-2 and TRBJ2-7, is GAGVSQSPSNKVTEKGKDVELRCDPISGHTALYWYRQSLGQGLEFLIYFQGNSAPDKSGLPSDRFSAERTGGSVSTLTIQRTQQEDSAVYLCASSPGLASLEQYFGPGTRLTVT.

In this sample, this clone is medium-sized (0.01 to 0.1%). The chain recombines TRBV12-3 or TRBV12-4 with TRBJ2-1, with TRBD2 matching over 9 bases. This CDR3 has 15 amino acids. Unmatched junction bases numbered 7, after V lost 3 bases and J lost 7 bases. The CDR3: CASSFWASGTNEQFF. CDR3 in DNA: TGTGCCAGCAGTTTTTGGGCTAGCGGGACGAATGAGCAGTTCTTC.

This clone was seen ten or more times. The genes are TRBV24-1 and TRBJ2-3; D gene uncertain. Germline V gene lookup returns CDR1 KGHDR and CDR2 SFDVKD. This CDR3 is 15 amino acids long. The V end was cut by 7 bases, the J end by 6 bases, with 19 bases between. The CDR3 protein is CATRGQVQAGDTQYF. The CDR3 coding sequence is TGTGCCACCAGGGGCCAGGTCCAGGCTGGGGATACGCAGTATTTT.

By frequency in the sample, this clone is medium-sized. V usage is TRBV27 and J usage is TRBJ2-7; TRBD2 is a possible D gene (5 bases). CDR3 length: 13 amino acids. CDR1 is MNHEY, CDR2 SMNVEV, per germline (reference sequence). Between the trimmed V and J ends, which lost 6 bases and 4 bases, there was a span of 13 bases. CDR3 sequence (DNA): TGTGCCAGCAGATCTCGGGAAACTTACGAGCAGTACTTC. Amino acid sequence: CASRSRETYEQYF.

This chain links TRBV5-1 with TRBJ2-3; tentatively, D is TRBD2 (6 bases). Germline V CDR1 and CDR2: SGHRS, YFSETQ. The CDR3 loop spans 16 amino acids. The germline V and J ends were trimmed by 3 bases and 4 bases, with 18 bases remaining between them. The CDR3 coding sequence is TGCGCCAGCAGCTCCCCTAGCGTGAGGCCGGCAGATACGCAGTATTTT. Amino acids: CASSSPSVRPADTQYF.

In this sample, this clone turned up many times. CDR3: CASSLGVRGETQYF. CDR3 bases: TGTGCCAGCAGCTTAGGTGTCAGGGGAGAGACCCAGTACTTC. This chain uses TRBV11-2 with TRBJ2-5, with D possibly TRBD1 on 6 matching bases. Between the trimmed V and J ends, which lost 1 base and 4 bases, there was a span of 10 bases. The V gene's germline CDR1 is SGHAT and CDR2 FQNNGV. This CDR3 contains 14 residues.